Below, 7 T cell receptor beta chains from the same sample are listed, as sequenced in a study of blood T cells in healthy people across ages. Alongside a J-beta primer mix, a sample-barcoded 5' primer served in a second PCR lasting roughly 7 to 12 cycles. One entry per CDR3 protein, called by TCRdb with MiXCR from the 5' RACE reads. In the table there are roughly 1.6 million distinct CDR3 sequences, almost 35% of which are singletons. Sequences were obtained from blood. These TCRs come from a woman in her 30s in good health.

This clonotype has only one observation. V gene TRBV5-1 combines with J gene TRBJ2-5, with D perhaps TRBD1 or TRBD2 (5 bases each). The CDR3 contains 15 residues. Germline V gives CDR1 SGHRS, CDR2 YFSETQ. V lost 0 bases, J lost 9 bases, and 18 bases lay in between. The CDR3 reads CASSLEGRRAEAQYF. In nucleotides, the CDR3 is TGCGCCAGCAGCTTGGAGGGGCGCAGGGCGGAGGCCCAGTACTTC.

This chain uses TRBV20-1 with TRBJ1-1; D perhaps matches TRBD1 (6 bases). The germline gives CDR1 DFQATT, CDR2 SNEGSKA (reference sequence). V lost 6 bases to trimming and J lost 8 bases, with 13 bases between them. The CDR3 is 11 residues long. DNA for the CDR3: TGCAGTGCGTTAGGACAGATAGAAGCTTTCTTT. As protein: CSALGQIEAFF.

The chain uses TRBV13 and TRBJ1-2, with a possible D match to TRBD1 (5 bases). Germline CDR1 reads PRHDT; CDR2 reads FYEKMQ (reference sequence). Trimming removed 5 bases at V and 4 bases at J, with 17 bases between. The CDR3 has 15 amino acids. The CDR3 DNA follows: TGTGCCAGCAGCGGACCCGGGACGGAAATCTATGGCTACACCTTC. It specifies CASSGPGTEIYGYTF.

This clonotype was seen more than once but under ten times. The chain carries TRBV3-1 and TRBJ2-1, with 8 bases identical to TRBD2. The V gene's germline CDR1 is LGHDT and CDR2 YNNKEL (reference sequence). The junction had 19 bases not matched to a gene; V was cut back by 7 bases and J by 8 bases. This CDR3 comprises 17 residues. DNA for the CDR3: TGTGCCAGCAAATTTTCCTCGGGGCGGGGGGCCGGGGATGAGCAGTTCTTC. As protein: CASKFSSGRGAGDEQFF.

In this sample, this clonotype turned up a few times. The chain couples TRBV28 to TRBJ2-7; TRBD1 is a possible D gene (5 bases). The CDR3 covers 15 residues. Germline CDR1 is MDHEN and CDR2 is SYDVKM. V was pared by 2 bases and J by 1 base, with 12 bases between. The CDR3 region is CASSLDSALSYEQYF. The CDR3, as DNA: TGTGCCAGCAGTTTAGACAGCGCCCTATCCTACGAGCAGTACTTC.

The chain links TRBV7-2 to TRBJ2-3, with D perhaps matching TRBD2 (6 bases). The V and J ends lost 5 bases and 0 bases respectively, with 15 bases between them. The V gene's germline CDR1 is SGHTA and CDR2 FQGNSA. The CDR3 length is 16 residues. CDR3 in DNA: TGTGCCAGCAGCGCTGGGGTGCGGGGAAGCACAGATACGCAGTATTTT. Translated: CASSAGVRGSTDTQYF. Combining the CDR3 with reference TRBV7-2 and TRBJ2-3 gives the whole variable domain GAGVSQSPSNKVTEKGKDVELRCDPISGHTALYWYRQSLGQGLEFLIYFQGNSAPDKSGLPSDRFSAERTGGSVSTLTIQRTQQEDSAVYLCASSAGVRGSTDTQYFGPGTRLTVL.

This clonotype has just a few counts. The CDR3: CACNAGGGLAGGRNNEQFF. As DNA, the CDR3 is TGTGCCTGCAACGCCGGGGGGGGGCTAGCGGGAGGCCGCAACAATGAGCAGTTCTTC. This chain links TRBV6-2 or TRBV6-3 with TRBJ2-1, with 11 bases identical to TRBD2. The V and J ends lost 11 bases and 5 bases, in that order; junction bases with no gene match: 23. This CDR3 is 19 amino acids long. Germline V lookup: CDR1 MNHEY, CDR2 SVGEGT.